The clone carrying this T cell receptor beta chain appeared many times. The data stem from a study of T-cell reconstitution after alpha-beta-depleted transplantation in children. V gave up 3 bases and J gave up 2 bases, with 15 bases separating them. The CDR3 loop spans 16 amino acids. Unique molecular identifiers were incorporated during preparation of the TCRbeta library. TCRdb recomputed calls from the PCR reads with MiXCR, one row per CDR3 protein. The sample lists about 130,000 distinct CDR3 sequences, roughly 9% occurring once. Sample: PBMCs, mostly from graft donor cells, taken 180 days after TCRalphabeta/CD19-depleted stem cell transplant. V gene TRBV12-3 or TRBV12-4 combines with J gene TRBJ2-3; D may correspond to TRBD1 or TRBD2 (5 bases each). The TCR was taken from a girl under two years old who had a stem cell transplant for combined immunodeficiency, so the T cells may come from the graft donor. CDR3 in DNA: TGTGCCAGCAGTTTGTCGGTCAGAGGGGACACAGATACGCAGTATTTT. It translates to CASSLSVRGDTDTQYF.